What follows are 6 T cell receptor beta chains derived from one specimen sequenced in a study of blood T cell repertoires in COVID-19 (TCRdb year 2020). Receptor libraries were prepared by the immunoSEQ multiplex PCR assay. Sourced from immuneACCESS, this table was stored by TCRdb with only in-frame sequences that have V and J called. A share of the clones is absent; for the studies checked, an unresolved V gene accounts for under half, and the remainder has no known explanation. The sample records a few hundred thousand clones, roughly 89% of which are singletons. The ten top clones hold 6.8% of the sample. Sequencing was done on a sample of PBMCs or T cells enriched from blood (not recorded which). Receptors originate from a woman in her thirties or forties who had recovered from COVID-19.

The chain carries TRBV7-2 and TRBJ1-4, with a weak D call TRBD1 (5 bases). V lost 8 bases, J lost 0 bases, and 10 bases lay in between. The CDR3 extends over 14 amino acids. Per germline, CDR1 SGHTA and CDR2 FQGNSA. The CDR3 DNA is TGTGCCAGCGGGGGGGGTCCAACTAATGAAAAACTGTTTTTT. As protein: CASGGGPTNEKLFF.

The CDR3 reads CASKDNTGNQPQHF. The CDR3 nucleotides are TGTGCCAGCAAGGACAATACAGGCAATCAGCCCCAGCATTTT. The chain links TRBV2 to TRBJ1-5; a possible D gene is TRBD1 (5 bases). The V gene lost 7 bases and the J gene lost 2 bases, with 12 bases spanning the gap. In germline, CDR1 is SNHLY, CDR2 FYNNEI. The length of the CDR3 is 14 residues.

This clone has only a few counts. This rearrangement joins TRBV30 to TRBJ1-1, with a tentative D call TRBD1 (5 bases). Trimming removed 5 bases at V and 5 bases at J, with 15 bases between. This CDR3 has 13 amino acids. In germline, CDR1 is GTSNPN, CDR2 SVGIG (reference sequence). The CDR3 reads CAWYGGWETEAFF. The CDR3, as DNA: TGTGCCTGGTACGGGGGTTGGGAGACTGAAGCTTTCTTT.

This clone has a handful of counts. V is TRBV5-6 and J is TRBJ2-3; the D is unclear. Germline V lookup: CDR1 SGHDT, CDR2 YYEEEE. CDR3 length: 15 amino acids. V was cut by 3 bases and J by 0 bases, with 11 bases left in between. CDR3 nucleotide sequence: TGTGCCAGCAGCTATTACTCCCCTAGCACAGATACGCAGTATTTT. Encoded protein: CASSYYSPSTDTQYF.

This clone was observed a single time. V gene TRBV25-1 combines with J gene TRBJ2-3; a possible D gene is TRBD1 (6 bases). Per the germline V gene, CDR1 is MGHDK and CDR2 is SYGVNS. Trimming took off 4 bases at V and 2 bases at J, with 13 bases between the two ends. CDR3 size: 15 residues. The CDR3 sequence is CASSVQGRTTDTQYF. The CDR3 DNA sequence: TGTGCCAGCAGTGTACAGGGACGGACCACAGATACGCAGTATTTT.

This clone was seen a few times. V and J are TRBV6-4 and TRBJ2-3; 8 bases match TRBD2. Germline V gene sequence: CDR1 MRHNA, CDR2 SNTAGT. Trimming cost V 3 bases and J 3 bases; bases outside gene matches: 5. The CDR3 totals 15 residues. In DNA form, the CDR3 reads TGTGCCAGCAGTGATAGGAGCGGGAGTACAGATACGCAGTATTTT. This translates into CASSDRSGSTDTQYF.